The 4 T cell receptor beta chains given below trace back to one sample, sequenced in a study of CD8 T cells in Susac syndrome. Random hexamers served to reverse transcribe roughly 0.45 to 1 ug RNA. MiXCR, applied by TCRdb to the immunoSEQ multiplex PCR reads, yields one record per CDR3 protein. The table includes more than 65,000 distinct CDR3 sequences, 85% to 95% detected once. The sample comprised CD8+ T cells from PBMCs. These receptors came from a human donor with Susac syndrome.

The V and J genes are TRBV6-5 and TRBJ2-1, with D unclear. The V end was cut by 6 bases, the J end by 4 bases, with 16 bases between. Germline lookup yields CDR1 MNHEY and CDR2 SVGAGI. The CDR3 totals 15 residues. This chain's CDR3 is CASSLDSRPYNEQFF. In DNA form, the CDR3 reads TGTGCCAGCAGCCTAGACTCCCGCCCTTACAATGAGCAGTTCTTC.

The chain couples TRBV3-1 to TRBJ2-1, with 10 positions matching TRBD2. V lost 4 bases to trimming and J lost 8 bases; unmatched junction nucleotides: 2. Germline-derived CDR1 and CDR2 are LGHDT and YNNKEL (reference sequence). This CDR3 region has 13 residues. The DNA for the CDR3 is TGTGCCAGCAGCCCAACTAGCGGGGATGAGCAGTTCTTC. Encoded protein: CASSPTSGDEQFF.

The chain couples TRBV20-1 to TRBJ2-5; D remains unclear. Germline V CDR1 and CDR2: DFQATT, SNEGSKA (reference sequence). Trimming pared 3 bases from V and 1 base from J, leaving 9 bases between. The CDR3 consists of 13 residues. The CDR3 DNA follows: TGCAGTGCTAGTTGGAGCGTCCAAGAGACCCAGTACTTC. Amino acids: CSASWSVQETQYF.

V usage is TRBV7-8 and J usage is TRBJ2-1; perhaps TRBD2 as D (5 bases). The CDR3 has 14 amino acids. Trimming shortened V by 2 bases and J by 4 bases, and 9 bases separated the two germline ends. From germline, CDR1 is SGHVS and CDR2 FQNEAQ. The CDR3 nucleotides read TGTGCCAGCAGCTTAAGAAGCGGTTACAATGAGCAGTTCTTC. Amino acids: CASSLRSGYNEQFF.